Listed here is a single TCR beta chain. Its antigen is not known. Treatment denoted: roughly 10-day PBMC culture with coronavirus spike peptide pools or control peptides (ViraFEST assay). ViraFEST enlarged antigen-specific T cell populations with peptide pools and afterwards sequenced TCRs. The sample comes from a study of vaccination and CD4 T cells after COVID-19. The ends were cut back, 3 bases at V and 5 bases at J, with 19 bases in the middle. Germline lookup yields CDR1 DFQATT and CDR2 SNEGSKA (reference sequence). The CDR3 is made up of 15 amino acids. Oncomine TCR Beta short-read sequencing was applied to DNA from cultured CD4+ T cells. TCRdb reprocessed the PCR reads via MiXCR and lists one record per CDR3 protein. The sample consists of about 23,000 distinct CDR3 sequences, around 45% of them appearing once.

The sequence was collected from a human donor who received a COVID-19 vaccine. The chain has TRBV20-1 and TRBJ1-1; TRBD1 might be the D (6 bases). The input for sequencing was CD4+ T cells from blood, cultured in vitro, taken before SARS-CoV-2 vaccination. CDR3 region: CSASSGPGEETEAFF. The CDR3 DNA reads TGCAGTGCTAGTAGCGGGCCAGGGGAAGAAACTGAAGCTTTCTTT.